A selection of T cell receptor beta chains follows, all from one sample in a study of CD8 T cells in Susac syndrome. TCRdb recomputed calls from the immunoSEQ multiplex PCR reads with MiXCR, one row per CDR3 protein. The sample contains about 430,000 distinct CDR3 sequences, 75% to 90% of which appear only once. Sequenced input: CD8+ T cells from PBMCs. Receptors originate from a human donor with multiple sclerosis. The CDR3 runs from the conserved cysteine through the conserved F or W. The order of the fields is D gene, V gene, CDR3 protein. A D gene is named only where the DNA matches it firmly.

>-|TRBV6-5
CASSYLDWGALMANEKLFF
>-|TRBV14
CASSQGMAGLWYEQYF
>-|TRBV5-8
CASSPRAWNTEAFF
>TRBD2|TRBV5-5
CASSLGLGWVYEQFF
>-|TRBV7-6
CASSAMSRLQETQYF
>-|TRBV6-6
CASSPAGGAYNEQFF
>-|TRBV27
CASSFVGAYEQFF
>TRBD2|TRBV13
CASSFSPSGDNEQFF
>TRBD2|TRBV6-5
CASSSTSGDTDTQYF
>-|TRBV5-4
CASSSEFGETQYF
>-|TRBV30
CAWSVFQGHGYTF
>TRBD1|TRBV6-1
CAIDREYSYEQYF
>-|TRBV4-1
CASSPRTSTDTQYF
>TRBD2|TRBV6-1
CASRPAGGTYTDTQYF
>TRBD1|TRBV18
CASSDLDRGNTEAFF
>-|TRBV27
CASSYLGTKGYEQYF
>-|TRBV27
CASSFAGSPGEQYF
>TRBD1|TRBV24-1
CATSDPGTGDEQFF
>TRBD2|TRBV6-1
CASSSPTSGGYEQYF
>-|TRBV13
CASSFFGDTQYF
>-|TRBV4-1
CASSQVDFREETQYF
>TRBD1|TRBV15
CATSRDLTGISYNEQFF
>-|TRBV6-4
CASSDGPGANVLTF
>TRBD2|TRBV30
CAWHDPTSGWNNEQFF
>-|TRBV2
CASRRDAYEQYF
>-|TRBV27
CASSFGEAPYEQYF
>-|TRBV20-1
CSARVHTQETQYF
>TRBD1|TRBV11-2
CASSFWDSRNLHF
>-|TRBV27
CASSLSVQGPGPNTEAFF
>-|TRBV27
CASRSGSLPEKLFF
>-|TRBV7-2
CASSLAPGAEAFF
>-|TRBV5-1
CASSMWKRANEQYF
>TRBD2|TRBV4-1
CASSQALADEQFF
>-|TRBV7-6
CASSLEVEYTDTQYF
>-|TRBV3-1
CASSQEMTWRFDGYTF
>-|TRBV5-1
CASSLAPEETQYF
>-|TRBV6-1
CASSEGTGGFGYGYTF
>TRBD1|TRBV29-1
CSVVTGQNQPQHF
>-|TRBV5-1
CASSGGRMSSGNTIYF
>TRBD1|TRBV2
CANTGATEAFF
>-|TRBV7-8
CASSGRLDRDTQYF
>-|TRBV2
CASMRQQSNYGYTF
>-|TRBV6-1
CASSEIWKNTEAFF
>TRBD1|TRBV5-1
CASSLGDRGCAYEQFF
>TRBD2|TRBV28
CASSSGFERDWYEQFF
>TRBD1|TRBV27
CASSLTGTGLYEQYF
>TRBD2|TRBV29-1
CSVEWTSGEGNEQFF
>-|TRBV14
CASSQAWGQSPLHF
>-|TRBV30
CAWSEGLEGQEAFF
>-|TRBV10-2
CASSKLDGSWSSGNTIYF
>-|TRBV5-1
CASSLNSYMNTEAFF
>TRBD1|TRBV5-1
CASSPGTGDSNEQFF
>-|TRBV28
CASSSSPGDEYF
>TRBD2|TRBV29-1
CSVELAGGLDNEQFF
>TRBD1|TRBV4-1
CASSQSRGQVTEAFF
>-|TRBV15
CATSEGSAYEQYF
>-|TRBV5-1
CASRTANYGYTF
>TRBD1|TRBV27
CASSLTGGRTDTQYF
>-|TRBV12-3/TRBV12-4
CASSQSRLNTEAFF
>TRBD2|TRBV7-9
CASSSGTSGGRLFF